Shown below are 28 T cell receptor beta chains from a single sample sequenced in a study of shared clonotypes between healthy human individuals. Naive CD8 cells lacked CD45RO and underwent positive selection for CCR7, leaving out terminally differentiated effector memory CD45RA+ cells. The assay was immunoSEQ multiplex PCR, and TCRdb's table has in-frame clones only and misses some. The table lists about 2.2 million clones, approximately 94% of them singletons. The specimen sequenced was naive CD8+ T cells from PBMCs. These receptor sequences come from a man between 18 and 29 years old in good health. Some clones in this sample may be carry-over from other donors' samples.

The sample holds a few counts of this clone. The rearrangement links TRBV19 to TRBJ1-1; D perhaps matches TRBD1 (5 bases). The V end was cut by 7 bases, the J end by 0 bases, with 15 bases between. The CDR3 consists of 15 residues. CDR1 and CDR2 (germline): LNHDA, SQIVND (reference sequence). CDR3 coding DNA: TGTGCCAGTAACCCGATAACAGGTTTGAACACTGAAGCTTTCTTT. Protein product: CASNPITGLNTEAFF.

The CDR3 DNA follows: TGTGCCAGCAGCCCAACCTTTGCCCATAAACCGGGACTAAACTACGAGCAGTACTTC. This gives the protein CASSPTFAHKPGLNYEQYF. The chain has TRBV7-9 and TRBJ2-7, with 7 bases lining up with TRBD2. This CDR3 region has 19 residues. The V and J ends lost 5 bases and 3 bases, in that order; junction bases with no gene match: 22. The germline gives CDR1 SEHNR, CDR2 FQNEAQ (reference sequence).

As to this clone: Other nucleotide sequences in the sample specify the same CDR3. The V gene is TRBV27, the J gene TRBJ1-4; D is possibly TRBD1 (5 bases). V lost 1 base and J lost 0, with 6 bases in between. Germline V gives CDR1 MNHEY, CDR2 SMNVEV (reference sequence). The CDR3 is 15 amino acids. CDR3 amino acids: CASSLWGATNEKLFF. The CDR3 bases are TGTGCCAGCAGTTTATGGGGGGCAACTAATGAAAAACTGTTTTTT. The complete variable domain, with remaining parts taken from reference TRBV27 and TRBJ1-4, reads EAQVTQNPRYLITVTGKKLTVTCSQNMNHEYMSWYRQDPGLGLRQIYYSMNVEVTDKGDVPEGYKVSRKEKRNFPLILESPSPNQTSLYFCASSLWGATNEKLFFGSGTQLSVL.

The V gene is TRBV6-5, the J gene TRBJ1-2, with D possibly being TRBD1 (5 bases). V shed 2 bases and J shed 8 bases, with 15 bases lying between them. This CDR3 spans 14 amino acids. The germline V gene has CDR1 MNHEY and CDR2 SVGAGI. The CDR3: CASSYTGAREGYTF. The CDR3 region has the DNA TGTGCCAGCAGTTACACCGGGGCTCGAGAAGGCTACACCTTC.

Only one count was recorded for this clone. The J gene is TRBJ2-2, the V gene TRBV14; 7 nucleotides line up with TRBD1. The V gene end was trimmed by 6 bases and the J gene end by 2 bases; junction bases not matched to a gene: 6. This CDR3 is built from 15 residues. Germline V gene lookup returns CDR1 SGHDN and CDR2 FVKESK. Here the CDR3 DNA reads TGTGCCAGCAGGCCCAGGGACAGAAACACCGGGGAGCTGTTTTTT. Translation: CASRPRDRNTGELFF.

The chain is built from TRBV27 and TRBJ1-1; weak D call: TRBD1 (5 bases). The CDR3 is 15 amino acids. Trimming cost V 4 bases and J 5 bases, with 17 bases left between them. Germline CDR1 is MNHEY and CDR2 is SMNVEV (reference sequence). CDR3 in amino acids: CASSYSARVGTEAFF. The DNA of the CDR3 is TGTGCCAGCAGTTATTCCGCCAGGGTAGGGACTGAAGCTTTCTTT.

As regards this clone: Other DNA sequences within the sample encode an identical CDR3. This chain links TRBV27 with TRBJ2-7; maybe TRBD1 (5 bases). Germline V gene data show CDR1 as MNHEY and CDR2 as SMNVEV (reference sequence). CDR3 length: 13 amino acids. Trimming left V 1 base short and J 3 bases short, with 7 bases between. The CDR3 region has the DNA TGTGCCAGCAGTTTATTCCAGGGCTACGAGCAGTACTTC. Its protein is CASSLFQGYEQYF.

On this clone: The same CDR3 can be traced to other DNA sequences in this sample. This chain uses TRBV5-1 with TRBJ2-2; 10 bases are shared with TRBD2. The germline gives CDR1 SGHRS, CDR2 YFSETQ. V trimming: 0 bases; J trimming: 1 base; junction bases outside the gene matches: 3. The CDR3 extends over 17 amino acids. CDR3 DNA sequence: TGCGCCAGCAGCTTGGGACTAGCGGGCCTGAACACCGGGGAGCTGTTTTTT. It is translated as CASSLGLAGLNTGELFF.

To note about this clone: In the same sample, other DNA sequences code for this CDR3. V and J are TRBV7-8 and TRBJ2-6; D ambiguous. The CDR3 runs 14 residues. Germline V gives CDR1 SGHVS, CDR2 FQNEAQ. Trimming shortened V by 2 bases and J by 0 bases, and 2 bases separated the two germline ends. CDR3 amino acids: CASSLSSGANVLTF. The CDR3 coding sequence is TGTGCCAGCAGCTTAAGCTCTGGGGCCAACGTCCTGACTTTC.

V is TRBV18 and J is TRBJ2-1; 7 positions agree with TRBD2. Germline CDR1 KGHSH, CDR2 LQKENI. The CDR3 length is 15 residues. The ends lost 2 bases at V and 3 bases at J; junction bases unmatched: 4. CDR3 amino acids: CASSPVPSGYNEQFF. The CDR3 DNA reads TGTGCCAGCTCACCAGTCCCTAGCGGCTACAATGAGCAGTTCTTC. Filled out from reference TRBV18 and TRBJ2-1, the complete variable domain reads NAGVMQNPRHLVRRRGQEARLRCSPMKGHSHVYWYRQLPEEGLKFMVYLQKENIIDESGMPKERFSAEFPKEGPSILRIQQVVRGDSAAYFCASSPVPSGYNEQFFGPGTRLTVL.

The chain combines TRBV7-9 with TRBJ2-5; 10 bases match TRBD1. From germline, CDR1 is SEHNR and CDR2 FQNEAQ (reference sequence). This CDR3 comprises 15 residues. The ends lost 2 bases at V and 3 bases at J; junction bases unmatched: 3. The CDR3 DNA reads TGTGCCAGCAGCTTATGGGGGACAGGGGAAGAGACCCAGTACTTC. Protein product: CASSLWGTGEETQYF.

The rearrangement joins TRBV27 to TRBJ2-3; D remains ambiguous. From germline, CDR1 is MNHEY and CDR2 SMNVEV (reference sequence). The CDR3 runs to 14 residues. Between the trimmed V and J ends, which lost 5 bases and 2 bases, there was a span of 11 bases. DNA for the CDR3: TGTGCCAGCAGTCCCATTCCAGCCACAGATACGCAGTATTTT. Translation: CASSPIPATDTQYF.

This chain uses TRBV4-1 with TRBJ2-1, with 8 bases matching TRBD2. The V gene's germline CDR1 is MGHRA and CDR2 YSYEKL. The CDR3 consists of 14 residues. The V and J ends lost 2 bases and 9 bases, in that order; junction bases with no gene match: 6. In DNA, the CDR3 is TGCGCCAGCAGCCAACCCACCCGGGGGGGTGAGCAGTTCTTC. Translation gives CASSQPTRGGEQFF.

This chain links TRBV2 with TRBJ1-1; D is unclear. Deletions cut 7 bases from V and 1 base from J, with 10 bases between. Germline V gives CDR1 SNHLY, CDR2 FYNNEI. The CDR3 has 13 amino acids. CDR3: CASKDPPNTEAFF. DNA of the CDR3: TGTGCCAGCAAGGACCCCCCGAACACTGAAGCTTTCTTT.

The CDR3 coding sequence is TGTGCCAGCACCGGGGCGGGGGACTACAATGAGCAGTTCTTC. This gives the protein CASTGAGDYNEQFF. The gene calls are TRBV28 and TRBJ2-1, with 7 nucleotides matching TRBD2. V lost 7 bases to trimming and J lost 3 bases; unmatched junction nucleotides: 6. This CDR3 has 14 residues. The germline CDR1 and CDR2 sequences are MDHEN and SYDVKM.

The chain has TRBV9 and TRBJ2-1; D might be TRBD1 (5 bases). Trimming removed 0 bases from V and 5 bases from J, with 9 bases in between. CDR3 length: 14 amino acids. Germline CDR1 is SGDLS and CDR2 is YYNGEE. In DNA, the CDR3 is TGTGCCAGCAGCGTAGTTGACAGTCACAATGAGCAGTTCTTC. Its protein product is CASSVVDSHNEQFF.

The chain links TRBV27 to TRBJ2-7; D possibly corresponds to TRBD2 (7 bases). With 2 bases removed from V and 4 bases from J, the gap between germline ends came to 15 bases. The CDR3 is made up of 15 amino acids. Looked up from germline, CDR1 is MNHEY and CDR2 is SMNVEV (reference sequence). In nucleotides, the CDR3 is TGTGCCAGCAGTTTAAGGGGGAGGGCCTTATACGAGCAGTACTTC. Amino acids: CASSLRGRALYEQYF.

This sequence joins TRBV6-6 and TRBJ2-5; D remains ambiguous. The germline V gene encodes CDR1 MNHNY and CDR2 SVGAGI (reference sequence). V lost 2 bases to trimming and J lost 5 bases, with 12 bases between them. This CDR3 region has 14 residues. CDR3 DNA sequence: TGTGCCAGCAGTTACCTCAGGCCCGAGGAGACCCAGTACTTC. Its protein product is CASSYLRPEETQYF.

The V gene is TRBV27, the J gene TRBJ2-7; no firm D call. Trimming pared 2 bases from V and 7 bases from J, leaving 15 bases between. CDR3 size: 14 residues. Germline-derived CDR1 and CDR2 are MNHEY and SMNVEV (reference sequence). The CDR3 loop is CASSLPGPIREQYF. In DNA, the CDR3 is TGTGCCAGCAGTTTACCGGGCCCAATCCGGGAGCAGTACTTC.

J is TRBJ2-2 and V is TRBV5-1, with 9 bases that match TRBD1. The J segment lost 4 bases and the V segment lost 3 bases, leaving 7 bases of the junction unmatched. CDR1 is SGHRS, CDR2 YFSETQ, per germline. CDR3 length equals 16 residues. The CDR3 loop is CASSSVGTGLTGELFF. In nucleotides, the CDR3 is TGCGCCAGCAGCTCGGTCGGGACAGGGCTCACCGGGGAGCTGTTTTTT.

The rearrangement joins TRBV5-1 to TRBJ1-4; perhaps TRBD1 as D (6 bases). Trimming stripped 0 bases from V and 4 bases from J, with 19 bases between. CDR3 length: 18 residues. Germline CDR1 SGHRS, CDR2 YFSETQ. CDR3 sequence (DNA): TGCGCCAGCAGCTTGGCCGTTTTGGGGGCGTGGAGTAATGAAAAACTGTTTTTT. As protein: CASSLAVLGAWSNEKLFF. Full variable domain (remainder filled in from reference TRBV5-1 and TRBJ1-4): KAGVTQTPRYLIKTRGQQVTLSCSPISGHRSVSWYQQTPGQGLQFLFEYFSETQRNKGNFPGRFSGRQFSNSRSEMNVSTLELGDSALYLCASSLAVLGAWSNEKLFFGSGTQLSVL.

The chain joins TRBV4-1 to TRBJ2-7; D is ambiguous. V was cut by 0 bases and J by 2 bases, with 11 bases left in between. Germline values: CDR1 MGHRA, CDR2 YSYEKL. This CDR3 comprises 15 residues. Written as DNA, the CDR3 is TGCGCCAGCAGCCAAGATTTGCGCCGAGCCTACGAGCAGTACTTC. As protein: CASSQDLRRAYEQYF.

This chain uses TRBV4-1 with TRBJ2-1, with D unresolved. The germline V gene has CDR1 MGHRA and CDR2 YSYEKL. The ends were cut back, 0 bases at V and 4 bases at J, with 16 bases in the middle. This CDR3 spans 17 amino acids. The CDR3 loop reads CASSQDTMEFQYNEQFF. The CDR3 coding sequence is TGCGCCAGCAGCCAAGATACTATGGAGTTTCAATACAATGAGCAGTTCTTC.

This clone was recorded a few times. The chain couples TRBV9 to TRBJ2-2, with 8 bases that match TRBD2. V was clipped by 2 bases and J by 4 bases; unmatched bases: 1. The germline CDR1 and CDR2 sequences are SGDLS and YYNGEE. The CDR3 consists of 14 residues. CDR3 region: CASSVTSGTGELFF. In nucleotides, the CDR3 is TGTGCCAGCAGCGTCACTAGCGGCACCGGGGAGCTGTTTTTT. Full variable domain (rest looked up from reference TRBV9 and TRBJ2-2): DSGVTQTPKHLITATGQRVTLRCSPRSGDLSVYWYQQSLDQGLQFLIQYYNGEERAKGNILERFSAQQFPDLHSELNLSSLELGDSALYFCASSVTSGTGELFFGEGSRLTVL.

The V and J genes are TRBV10-1 and TRBJ1-4; TRBD1 agrees at 7 bases. CDR1 WNHNN and CDR2 SYGVQD come from the germline V gene (reference sequence). Trimming at V came to 4 bases and at J to 0 bases, leaving 20 bases not matched to a gene. There are 21 residues in the CDR3. The CDR3 loop reads CASSARDSVFIIHATNEKLFF. CDR3 DNA: TGCGCCAGCAGTGCTAGGGACAGCGTCTTCATTATACATGCAACTAATGAAAAACTGTTTTTT.

In DNA, the CDR3 is TGTGCCAGCAGGAAGGACAGGGTAAGTCATGAGCAGTTCTTC. This codes for CASRKDRVSHEQFF. The chain joins TRBV7-8 to TRBJ2-1; 8 bases are shared with TRBD1. With 6 bases clipped from V and 8 bases from J, the junction kept 9 bases outside the gene matches. This CDR3 comprises 14 residues. Germline V lookup: CDR1 SGHVS, CDR2 FQNEAQ.

Concerning this clone: In the same sample, other DNA sequences code for this CDR3. The chain recombines TRBV27 with TRBJ1-5; the match to TRBD1 covers 7 bases. Germline CDR1 is MNHEY and CDR2 is SMNVEV (reference sequence). This CDR3 is 14 amino acids long. V lost 6 bases and J lost 2; bases outside the gene matches: 4. CDR3 sequence: CASSLTGGNQPQHF. The CDR3, as DNA: TGTGCCAGCAGCCTTACAGGGGGCAATCAGCCCCAGCATTTT.

The CDR3 region has the DNA TGTGGGTGGGGTACAGGACCAACCCACAGGGCCTACGAGCAGTACTTC. Translated: CGWGTGPTHRAYEQYF. This rearrangement joins TRBV30 to TRBJ2-7, with D perhaps matching TRBD1 (6 bases). This CDR3 region has 16 residues. The germline CDR1 and CDR2 sequences are GTSNPN and SVGIG (reference sequence). Full variable domain (outside the CDR3, taken from reference TRBV30 and TRBJ2-7): SQTIHQWPATLVQPVGSPLSLECTVEGTSNPNLYWYRQAAGRGLQLLFYSVGIGQISSEVPQNLSASRPQDRQFILSSKKLLLSDSGFYLCGWGTGPTHRAYEQYFGPGTRLTVT.